This section outlines one T cell receptor (beta chain) sequence together with its context. Its antigen is not known. The data stem from a study of cytomegalovirus exposure and HLA in healthy donors. As for the study in general: Within an early data release were 85 million or so unique TCRs drawn from HLA-typed donors.

Both 60 Vbeta primers and 13 Jbeta primers went into the PCR. Produced via immunoSEQ multiplex PCR; TCRdb's table is partial and in-frame only. This sample contains about 160,000 clones. Study results and limitations: In vitro checks showed that a few CMV-associated chains really do target CMV antigens. The presence/absence work took it that sequencing depth was about the same across donors. In a later analysis, parvovirus B19, influenza, CMV and Epstein-Barr virus appeared linked to several top co-occurrence clusters.

The CDR3 has 17 amino acids. Germline CDR1 SGHTA, CDR2 FQGTGA. V shed 0 bases and J 5 bases; nucleotides not matched to a gene: 6. The chain couples TRBV7-3 to TRBJ2-2; 10 nucleotides match TRBD2. This receptor was taken from a man aged 30 to 45 in good health and CMV-seronegative. The sample was PBMCs. CDR3 DNA sequence: TGTGCCAGCAGCTTAACAGCGGGAGGGCCGAGAACCGGGGAGCTGTTTTTT. Translation: CASSLTAGGPRTGELFF.